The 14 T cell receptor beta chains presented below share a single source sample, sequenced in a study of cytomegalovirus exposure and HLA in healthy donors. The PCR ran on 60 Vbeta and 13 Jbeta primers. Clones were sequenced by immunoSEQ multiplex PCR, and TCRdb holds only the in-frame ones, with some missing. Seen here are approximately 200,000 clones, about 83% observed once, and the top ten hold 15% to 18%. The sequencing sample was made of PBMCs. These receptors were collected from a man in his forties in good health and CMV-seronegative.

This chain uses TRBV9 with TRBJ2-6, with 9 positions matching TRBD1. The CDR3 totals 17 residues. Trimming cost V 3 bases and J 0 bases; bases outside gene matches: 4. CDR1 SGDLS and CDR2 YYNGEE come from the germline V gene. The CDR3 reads CASSAGTGSSGANVLTF. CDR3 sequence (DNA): TGTGCCAGCAGCGCCGGGACAGGGTCCTCTGGGGCCAACGTCCTGACTTTC.

CDR3 residues: CASSFPEGEETQYF. CDR3 in DNA: TGTGCCAGCAGCTTTCCCGAGGGCGAGGAGACCCAGTACTTC. This chain links TRBV9 with TRBJ2-5; the D gene is possibly TRBD2 (5 bases). CDR1 and CDR2 from the germline V gene are SGDLS and YYNGEE. V gave up 4 bases and J gave up 5 bases, with 15 bases separating them. The CDR3 has 14 amino acids.

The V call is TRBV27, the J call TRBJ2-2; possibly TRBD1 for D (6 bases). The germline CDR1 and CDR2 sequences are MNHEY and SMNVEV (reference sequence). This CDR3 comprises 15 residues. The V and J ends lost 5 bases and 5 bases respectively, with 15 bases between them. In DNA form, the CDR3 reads TGTGCCAGCAGTCGCAGCCCCAGGGGAACCGGGGAGCTGTTTTTT. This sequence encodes CASSRSPRGTGELFF.

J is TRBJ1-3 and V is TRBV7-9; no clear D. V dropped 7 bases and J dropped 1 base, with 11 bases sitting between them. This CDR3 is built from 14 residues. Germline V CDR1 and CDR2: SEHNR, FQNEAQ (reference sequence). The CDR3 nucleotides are TGTGCCAGCACGTACGGGGTATCTGGAAACACCATATATTTT. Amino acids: CASTYGVSGNTIYF.

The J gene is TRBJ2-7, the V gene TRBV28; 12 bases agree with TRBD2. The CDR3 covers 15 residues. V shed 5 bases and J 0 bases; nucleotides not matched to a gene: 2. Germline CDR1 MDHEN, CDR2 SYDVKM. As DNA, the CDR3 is TGTGCCAGCAGTGAGACTAGCGGGAGCTCCTACGAGCAGTACTTC. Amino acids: CASSETSGSSYEQYF.

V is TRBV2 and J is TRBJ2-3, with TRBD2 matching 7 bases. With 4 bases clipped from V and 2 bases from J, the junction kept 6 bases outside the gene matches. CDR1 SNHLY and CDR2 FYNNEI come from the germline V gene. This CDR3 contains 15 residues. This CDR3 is CASSGDYGATDTQYF. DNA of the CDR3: TGTGCCAGCAGTGGGGACTATGGGGCCACAGATACGCAGTATTTT.

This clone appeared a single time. The CDR3 DNA reads TGTGCCAGCAGAAGTACCAGGGGATGGCACACCTTC. This gives the protein CASRSTRGWHTF. The gene calls are TRBV6-5 and TRBJ1-2, with D perhaps TRBD1 (6 bases). Trimming removed 6 bases at V and 12 bases at J, with 17 bases between. Germline V CDR1 and CDR2: MNHEY, SVGAGI. This CDR3 spans 12 amino acids.

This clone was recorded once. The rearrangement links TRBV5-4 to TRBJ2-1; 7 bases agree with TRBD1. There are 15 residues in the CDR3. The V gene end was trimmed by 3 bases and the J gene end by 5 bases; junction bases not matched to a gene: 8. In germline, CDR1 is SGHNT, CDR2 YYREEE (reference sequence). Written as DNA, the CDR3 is TGTGCCAGCAGCTCCCCCCCGCAGGGGGACAATGAGCAGTTCTTC. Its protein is CASSSPPQGDNEQFF.

The chain's CDR3 is CASSRSSLTGSYEQYF. The CDR3 nucleotides are TGTGCCAGCAGCCGCTCCTCACTTACAGGTTCCTACGAGCAGTACTTC. V is TRBV28 and J is TRBJ2-7; D is possibly TRBD1 (5 bases). Trimming stripped 6 bases from V and 1 base from J, with 19 bases between. The germline V gene has CDR1 MDHEN and CDR2 SYDVKM. The CDR3 consists of 16 residues.

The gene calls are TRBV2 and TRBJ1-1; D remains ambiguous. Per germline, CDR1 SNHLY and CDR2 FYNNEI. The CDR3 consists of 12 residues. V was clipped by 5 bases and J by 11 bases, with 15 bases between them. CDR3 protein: CASSYLREVAFF. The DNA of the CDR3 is TGTGCCAGCAGTTATTTAAGGGAGGTGGCTTTCTTT.

The CDR3 loop reads CASSLGGLDTGELFF. The CDR3 DNA reads TGTGCCAGCAGCTTAGGAGGCCTCGACACCGGGGAGCTGTTTTTT. The chain recombines TRBV7-8 with TRBJ2-2, with D unresolved. This CDR3 is 15 amino acids long. CDR1 and CDR2 (germline): SGHVS, FQNEAQ. V shed 1 base and J shed 3 bases, with 9 bases lying between them.

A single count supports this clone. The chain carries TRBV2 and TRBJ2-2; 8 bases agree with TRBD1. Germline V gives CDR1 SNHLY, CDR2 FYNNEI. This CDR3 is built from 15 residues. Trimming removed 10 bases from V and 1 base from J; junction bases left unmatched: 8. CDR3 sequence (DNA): TGTGCCACCCAGACAGACAGGGGGAACACCGGGGAGCTGTTTTTT. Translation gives CATQTDRGNTGELFF.

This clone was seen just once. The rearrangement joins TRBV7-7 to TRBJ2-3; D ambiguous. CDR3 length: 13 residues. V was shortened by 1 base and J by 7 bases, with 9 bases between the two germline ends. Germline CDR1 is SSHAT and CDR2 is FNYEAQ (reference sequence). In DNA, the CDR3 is TGTGCCAGCAGCTTAGATTCCCTAAATACGCAGTATTTT. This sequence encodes CASSLDSLNTQYF.

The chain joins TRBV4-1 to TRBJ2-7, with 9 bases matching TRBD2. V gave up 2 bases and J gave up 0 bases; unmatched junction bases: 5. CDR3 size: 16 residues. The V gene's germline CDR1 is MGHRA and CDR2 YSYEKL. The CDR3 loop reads CASSQLAGLSSYEQYF. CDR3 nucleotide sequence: TGCGCCAGCAGCCAACTAGCGGGGCTGAGCTCCTACGAGCAGTACTTC.